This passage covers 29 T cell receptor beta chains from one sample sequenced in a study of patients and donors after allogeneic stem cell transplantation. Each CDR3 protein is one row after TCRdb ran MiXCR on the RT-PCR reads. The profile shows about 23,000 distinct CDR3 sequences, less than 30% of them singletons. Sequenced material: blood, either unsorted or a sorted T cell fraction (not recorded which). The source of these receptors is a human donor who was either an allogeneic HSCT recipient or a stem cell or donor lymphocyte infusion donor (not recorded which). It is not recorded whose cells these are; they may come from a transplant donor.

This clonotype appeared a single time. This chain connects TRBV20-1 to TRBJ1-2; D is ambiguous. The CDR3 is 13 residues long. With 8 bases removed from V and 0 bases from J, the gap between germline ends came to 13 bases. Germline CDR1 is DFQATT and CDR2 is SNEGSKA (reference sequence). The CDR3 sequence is CSPGSPANYGYTF. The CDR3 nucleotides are TGCAGTCCCGGGTCCCCAGCTAACTATGGCTACACCTTC.

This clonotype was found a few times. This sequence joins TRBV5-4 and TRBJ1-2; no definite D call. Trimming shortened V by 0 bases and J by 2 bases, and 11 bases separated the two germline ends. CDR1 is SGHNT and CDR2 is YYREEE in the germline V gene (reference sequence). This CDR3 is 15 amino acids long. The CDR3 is CASSLASSRNYGYTF. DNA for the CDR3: TGTGCCAGCAGCTTGGCGAGCTCCAGGAACTATGGCTACACCTTC.

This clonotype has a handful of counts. For the CDR3, the DNA is TGTGCCAGCAGGGATACGCAGTATTTT. Its translation: CASRDTQYF. V and J are TRBV7-3 and TRBJ2-3; no clear D. CDR3 length equals 9 residues. Germline CDR1 and CDR2: SGHTA and FQGTGA. V was cut by 6 bases and J by 6 bases, with 1 base left in between.

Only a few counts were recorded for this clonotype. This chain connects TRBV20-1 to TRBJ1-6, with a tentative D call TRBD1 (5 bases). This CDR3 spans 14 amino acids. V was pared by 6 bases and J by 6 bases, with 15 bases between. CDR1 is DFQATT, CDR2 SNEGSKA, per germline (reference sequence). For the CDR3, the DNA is TGCAGTGCGAGCGGTCGACAGATTAATTCACCCCTCCACTTT. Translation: CSASGRQINSPLHF.

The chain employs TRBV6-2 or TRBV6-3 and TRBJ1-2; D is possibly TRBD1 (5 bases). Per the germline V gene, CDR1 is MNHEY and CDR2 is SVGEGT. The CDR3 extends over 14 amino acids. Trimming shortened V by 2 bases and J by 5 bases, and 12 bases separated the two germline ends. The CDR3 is CASSYRDLTYGYTF. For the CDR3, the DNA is TGTGCCAGCAGTTACCGGGACCTAACTTATGGCTACACCTTC.

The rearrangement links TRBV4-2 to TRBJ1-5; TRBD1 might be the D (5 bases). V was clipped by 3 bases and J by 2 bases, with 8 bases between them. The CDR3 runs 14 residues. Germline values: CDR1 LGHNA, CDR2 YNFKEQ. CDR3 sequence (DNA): TGTGCCAGCAGCCAGAGGGGAGGCAATCAGCCCCAGCATTTT. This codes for CASSQRGGNQPQHF.

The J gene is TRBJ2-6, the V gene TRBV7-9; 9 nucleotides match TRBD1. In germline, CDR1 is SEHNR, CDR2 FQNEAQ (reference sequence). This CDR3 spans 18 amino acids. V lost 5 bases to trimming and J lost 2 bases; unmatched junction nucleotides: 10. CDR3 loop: CASSEVQGAFAGANVLTF. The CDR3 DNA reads TGTGCCAGCAGCGAAGTACAGGGGGCCTTTGCTGGGGCCAACGTCCTGACTTTC.

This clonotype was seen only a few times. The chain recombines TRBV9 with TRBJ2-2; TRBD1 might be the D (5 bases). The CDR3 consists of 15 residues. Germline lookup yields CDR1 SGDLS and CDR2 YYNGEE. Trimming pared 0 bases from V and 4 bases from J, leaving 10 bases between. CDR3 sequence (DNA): TGTGCCAGCAGCGTAGTTCCAGGGTCCACCGGGGAGCTGTTTTTT. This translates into CASSVVPGSTGELFF.

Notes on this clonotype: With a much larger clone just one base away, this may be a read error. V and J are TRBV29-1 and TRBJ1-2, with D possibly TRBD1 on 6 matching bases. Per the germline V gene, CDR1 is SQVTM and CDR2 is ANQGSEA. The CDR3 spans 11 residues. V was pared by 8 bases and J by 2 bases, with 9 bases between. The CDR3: CSIQGNYGYTF. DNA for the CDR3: TGCAGCATTCAGGGGAACTATGGCTACACCTTC.

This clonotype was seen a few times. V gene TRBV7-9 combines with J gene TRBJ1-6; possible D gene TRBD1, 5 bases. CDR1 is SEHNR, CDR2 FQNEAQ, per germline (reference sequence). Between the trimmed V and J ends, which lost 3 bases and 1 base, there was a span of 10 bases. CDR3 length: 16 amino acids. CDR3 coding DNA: TGTGCCAGCAGCTTCAGGGTTACATCCTATAATTCACCCCTCCACTTT. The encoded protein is CASSFRVTSYNSPLHF.

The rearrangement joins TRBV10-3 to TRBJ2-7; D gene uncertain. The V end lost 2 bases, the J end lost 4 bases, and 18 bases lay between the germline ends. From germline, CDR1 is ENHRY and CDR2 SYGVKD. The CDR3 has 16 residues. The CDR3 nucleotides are TGTGCCATCAGTGAGAGTGGGCACCGAATCATTTACGAGCAGTACTTC. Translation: CAISESGHRIIYEQYF.

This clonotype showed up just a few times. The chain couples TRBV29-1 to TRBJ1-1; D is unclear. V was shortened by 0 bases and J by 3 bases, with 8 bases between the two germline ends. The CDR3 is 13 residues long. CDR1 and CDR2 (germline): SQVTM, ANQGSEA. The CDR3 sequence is CSVEEGGHTEAFF. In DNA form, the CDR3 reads TGCAGCGTTGAAGAGGGAGGGCACACTGAAGCTTTCTTT. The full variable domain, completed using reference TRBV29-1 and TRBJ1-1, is SAVISQKPSRDICQRGTSLTIQCQVDSQVTMMFWYRQQPGQSLTLIATANQGSEATYESGFVIDKFPISRPNLTFSTLTVSNMSPEDSSIYLCSVEEGGHTEAFFGQGTRLTVV.

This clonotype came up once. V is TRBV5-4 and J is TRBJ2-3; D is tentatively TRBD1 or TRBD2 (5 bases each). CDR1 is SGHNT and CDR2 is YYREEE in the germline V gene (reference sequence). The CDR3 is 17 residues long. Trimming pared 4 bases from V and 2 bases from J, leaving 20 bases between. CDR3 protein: CASSPPGPSRLTDTQYF. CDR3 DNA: TGTGCCAGCAGCCCACCGGGACCCAGTCGCCTCACAGATACGCAGTATTTT.

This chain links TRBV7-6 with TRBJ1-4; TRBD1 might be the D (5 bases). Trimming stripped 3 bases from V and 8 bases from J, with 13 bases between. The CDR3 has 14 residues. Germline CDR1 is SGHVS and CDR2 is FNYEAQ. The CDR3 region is CASSFRVKGEKLFF. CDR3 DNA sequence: TGTGCCAGCAGCTTTCGGGTTAAGGGGGAAAAACTGTTTTTT.

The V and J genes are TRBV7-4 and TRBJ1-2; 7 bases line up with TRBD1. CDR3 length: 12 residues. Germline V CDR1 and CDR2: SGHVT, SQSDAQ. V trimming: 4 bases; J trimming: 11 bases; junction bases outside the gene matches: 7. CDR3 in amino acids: CASSSPLGQYTF. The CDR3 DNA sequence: TGTGCCAGCAGCTCCCCTCTGGGACAGTACACCTTC.

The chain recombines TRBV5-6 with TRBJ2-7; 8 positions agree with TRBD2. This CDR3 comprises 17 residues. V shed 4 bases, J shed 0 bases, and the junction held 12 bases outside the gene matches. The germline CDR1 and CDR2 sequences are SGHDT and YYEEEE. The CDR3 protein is CASSIKVGRALSYEQYF. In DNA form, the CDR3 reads TGTGCCAGCAGCATAAAGGTCGGGAGGGCCCTCTCCTACGAGCAGTACTTC.

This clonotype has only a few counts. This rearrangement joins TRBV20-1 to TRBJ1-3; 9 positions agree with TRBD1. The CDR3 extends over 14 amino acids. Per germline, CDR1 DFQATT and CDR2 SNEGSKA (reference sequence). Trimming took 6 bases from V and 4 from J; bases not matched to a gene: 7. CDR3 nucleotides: TGCAGTGCGATCGGGACAGGGTCGGGAAACACCATATATTTT. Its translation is CSAIGTGSGNTIYF.

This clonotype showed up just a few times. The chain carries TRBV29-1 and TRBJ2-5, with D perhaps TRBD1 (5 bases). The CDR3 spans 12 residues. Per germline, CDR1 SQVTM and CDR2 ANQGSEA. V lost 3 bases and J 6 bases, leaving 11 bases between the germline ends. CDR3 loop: CSVESGIKTQYF. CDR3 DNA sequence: TGCAGCGTTGAGTCAGGGATTAAGACCCAGTACTTC. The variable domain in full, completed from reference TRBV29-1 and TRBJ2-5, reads SAVISQKPSRDICQRGTSLTIQCQVDSQVTMMFWYRQQPGQSLTLIATANQGSEATYESGFVIDKFPISRPNLTFSTLTVSNMSPEDSSIYLCSVESGIKTQYFGPGTRLLVL.

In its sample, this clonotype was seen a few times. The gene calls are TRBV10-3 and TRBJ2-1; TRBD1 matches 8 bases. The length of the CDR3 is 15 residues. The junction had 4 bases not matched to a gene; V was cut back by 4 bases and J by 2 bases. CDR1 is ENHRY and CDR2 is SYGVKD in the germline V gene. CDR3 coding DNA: TGTGCCATCAGTGTTGGACAGGGAGCCTACAATGAGCAGTTCTTC. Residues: CAISVGQGAYNEQFF.

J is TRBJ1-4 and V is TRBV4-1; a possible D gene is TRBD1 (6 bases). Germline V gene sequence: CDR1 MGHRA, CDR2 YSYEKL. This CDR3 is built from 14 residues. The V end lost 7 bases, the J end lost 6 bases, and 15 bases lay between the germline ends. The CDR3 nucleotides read TGCGCCAGCACCAAGGGGGATTGGGATGAAAAACTGTTTTTT. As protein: CASTKGDWDEKLFF.

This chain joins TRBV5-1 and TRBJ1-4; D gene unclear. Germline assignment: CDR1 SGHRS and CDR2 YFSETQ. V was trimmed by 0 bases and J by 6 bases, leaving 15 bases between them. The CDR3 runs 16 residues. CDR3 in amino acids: CASSLALGARDEKLFF. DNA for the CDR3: TGCGCCAGCAGCTTGGCCCTGGGCGCGAGGGATGAAAAACTGTTTTTT.

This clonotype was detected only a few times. The CDR3 DNA sequence: TGCAGTGCTAGAGCTCCCCTTAGGGTGGGGGGTAGCTCCTACAATGAGCAGTTCTTC. It codes for CSARAPLRVGGSSYNEQFF. The chain has TRBV20-1 and TRBJ2-1; a weak D match, TRBD2 (6 bases). The V and J ends lost 1 base and 0 bases respectively, with 22 bases between them. CDR1 and CDR2 (germline): DFQATT, SNEGSKA (reference sequence). The CDR3 length is 19 residues.

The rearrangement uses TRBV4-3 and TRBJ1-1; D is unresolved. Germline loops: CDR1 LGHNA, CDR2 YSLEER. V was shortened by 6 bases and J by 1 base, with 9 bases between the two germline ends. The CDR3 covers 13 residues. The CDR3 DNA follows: TGCGCCAGCAGTCCAGACGGGAACACTGAAGCTTTCTTT. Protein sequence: CASSPDGNTEAFF.

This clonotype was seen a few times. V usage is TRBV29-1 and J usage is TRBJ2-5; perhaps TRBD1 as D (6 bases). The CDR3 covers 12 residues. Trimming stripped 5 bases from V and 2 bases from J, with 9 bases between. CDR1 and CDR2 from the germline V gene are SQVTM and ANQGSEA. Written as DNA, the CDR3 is TGCAGCGTTACGACAGGTCAAGAGACCCAGTACTTC. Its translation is CSVTTGQETQYF.

The CDR3 DNA follows: TGTGCCAGCAGTTTCAATCCGAATGAAAAACTGTTTTTT. Amino acid sequence: CASSFNPNEKLFF. This sequence joins TRBV28 and TRBJ1-4; D remains ambiguous. Trimming cost V 3 bases and J 5 bases, with 7 bases left between them. Germline-derived CDR1 and CDR2 are MDHEN and SYDVKM. The CDR3 has 13 amino acids.

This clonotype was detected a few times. The CDR3 loop is CGIAHGPNQPQHF. The CDR3 DNA sequence: TGCGGGATCGCCCATGGACCTAATCAGCCCCAGCATTTT. The chain carries TRBV20-1 and TRBJ1-5; D gene unclear. CDR1 and CDR2 (germline): DFQATT, SNEGSKA (reference sequence). The CDR3 contains 13 residues.

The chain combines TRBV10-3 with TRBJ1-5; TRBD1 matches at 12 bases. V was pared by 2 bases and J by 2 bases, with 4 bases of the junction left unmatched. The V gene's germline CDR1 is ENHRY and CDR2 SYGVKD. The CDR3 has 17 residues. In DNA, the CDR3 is TGTGCCATCAGTGAGGGGACAGGGGGCTGGGGCAATCAGCCCCAGCATTTT. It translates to CAISEGTGGWGNQPQHF.

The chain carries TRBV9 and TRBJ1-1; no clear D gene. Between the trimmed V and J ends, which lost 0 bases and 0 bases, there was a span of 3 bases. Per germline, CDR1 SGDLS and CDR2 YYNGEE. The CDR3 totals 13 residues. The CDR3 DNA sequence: TGTGCCAGCAGCGTAGATGTGAACACTGAAGCTTTCTTT. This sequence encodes CASSVDVNTEAFF.

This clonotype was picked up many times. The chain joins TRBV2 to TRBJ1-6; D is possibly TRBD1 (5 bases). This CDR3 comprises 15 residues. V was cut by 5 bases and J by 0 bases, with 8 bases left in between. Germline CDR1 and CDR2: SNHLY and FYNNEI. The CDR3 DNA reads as TGTGCCAGCAGTTGGGGGAGCTCCTATAATTCACCCCTCCACTTT. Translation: CASSWGSSYNSPLHF.